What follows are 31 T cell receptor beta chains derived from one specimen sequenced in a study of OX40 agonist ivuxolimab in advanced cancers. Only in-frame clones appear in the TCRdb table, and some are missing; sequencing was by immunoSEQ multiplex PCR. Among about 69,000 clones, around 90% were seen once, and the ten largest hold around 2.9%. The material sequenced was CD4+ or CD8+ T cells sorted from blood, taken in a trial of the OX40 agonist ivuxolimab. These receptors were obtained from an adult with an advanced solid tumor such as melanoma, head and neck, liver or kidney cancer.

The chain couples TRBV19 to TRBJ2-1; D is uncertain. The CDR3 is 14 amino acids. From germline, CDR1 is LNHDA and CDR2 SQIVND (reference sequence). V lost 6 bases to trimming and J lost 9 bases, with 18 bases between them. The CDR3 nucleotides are TGTGCCAGTAGCCTCCCCGGAGCCAGTAGTGAGCAGTTCTTC. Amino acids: CASSLPGASSEQFF.

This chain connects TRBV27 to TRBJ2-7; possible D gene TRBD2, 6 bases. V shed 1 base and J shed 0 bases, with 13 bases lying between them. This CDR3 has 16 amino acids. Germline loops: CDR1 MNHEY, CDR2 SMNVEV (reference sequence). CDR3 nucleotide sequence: TGTGCCAGCAGTTTATTTGGCGGGACGACCTCCTACGAGCAGTACTTC. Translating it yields CASSLFGGTTSYEQYF.

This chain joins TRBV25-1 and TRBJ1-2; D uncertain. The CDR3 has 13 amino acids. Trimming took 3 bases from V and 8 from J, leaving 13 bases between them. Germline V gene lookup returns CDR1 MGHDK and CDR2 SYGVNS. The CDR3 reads CASSDGPIEGYTF. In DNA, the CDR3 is TGTGCCAGCAGTGACGGACCGATCGAGGGCTACACCTTC.

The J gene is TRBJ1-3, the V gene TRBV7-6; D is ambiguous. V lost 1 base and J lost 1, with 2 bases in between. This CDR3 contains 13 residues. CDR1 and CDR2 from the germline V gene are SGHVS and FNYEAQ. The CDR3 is CASSLVSGNTIYF. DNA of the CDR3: TGTGCCAGCAGCTTAGTTTCTGGAAACACCATATATTTT.

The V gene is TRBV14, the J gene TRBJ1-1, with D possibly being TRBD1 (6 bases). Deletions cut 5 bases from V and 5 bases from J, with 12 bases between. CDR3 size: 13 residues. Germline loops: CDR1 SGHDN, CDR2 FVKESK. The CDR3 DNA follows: TGTGCCAGCAGCGAACAGGGTCCGACTGAAGCTTTCTTT. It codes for CASSEQGPTEAFF.

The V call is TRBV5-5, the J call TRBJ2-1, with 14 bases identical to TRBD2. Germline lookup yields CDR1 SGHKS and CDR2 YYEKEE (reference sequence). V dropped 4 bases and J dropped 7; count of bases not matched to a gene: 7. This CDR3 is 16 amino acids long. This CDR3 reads CASSHLRTSGRNEQFF. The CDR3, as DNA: TGTGCCAGCAGCCATCTTCGGACTAGCGGGAGGAATGAGCAGTTCTTC.

The CDR3 DNA is TGTGCCAGCAGCCCAGGAAGAGGGTTTACTAATGAAAAACTGTTTTTT. The encoded protein is CASSPGRGFTNEKLFF. This chain uses TRBV11-2 with TRBJ1-4; unclear D gene. The germline CDR1 and CDR2 sequences are SGHAT and FQNNGV. Trimming cost V 5 bases and J 2 bases, with 15 bases left between them. This CDR3 is 16 amino acids long.

The CDR3 DNA is TGTGCAAGTCGCTTGCCTACCCGAGACAGGGCGTACCAAGAGACCCAGTACTTC. Amino acid sequence: CASRLPTRDRAYQETQYF. The chain joins TRBV12-2 to TRBJ2-5; TRBD1, the table's D call, lacks a check against the DNA. TRBV12-2 corresponds to a pseudogene. This CDR3 has 18 residues.

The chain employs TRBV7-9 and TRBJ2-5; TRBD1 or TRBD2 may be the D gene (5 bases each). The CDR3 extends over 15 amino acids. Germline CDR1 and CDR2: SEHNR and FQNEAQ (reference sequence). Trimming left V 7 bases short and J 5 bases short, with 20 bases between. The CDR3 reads CASIRGDRGPETQYF. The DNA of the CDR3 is TGTGCCAGCATCCGAGGGGATCGGGGACCGGAGACCCAGTACTTC. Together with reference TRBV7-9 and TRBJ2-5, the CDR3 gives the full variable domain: DTGVSQNPRHKITKRGQNVTFRCDPISEHNRLYWYRQTLGQGPEFLTYFQNEAQLEKSRLLSDRFSAERPKGSFSTLEIQRTEQGDSAMYLCASIRGDRGPETQYFGPGTRLLVL.

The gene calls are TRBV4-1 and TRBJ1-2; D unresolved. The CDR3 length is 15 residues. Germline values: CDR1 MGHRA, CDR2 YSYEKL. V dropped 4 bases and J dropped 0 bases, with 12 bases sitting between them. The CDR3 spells CASSPNSGTNYGYTF. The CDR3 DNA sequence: TGCGCCAGCAGCCCGAATTCCGGGACTAACTATGGCTACACCTTC.

CDR3: CASSLHHGTGNEQYF. The CDR3 DNA reads TGTGCCAGCAGCCTTCACCACGGGACAGGGAACGAGCAGTACTTC. This chain connects TRBV27 to TRBJ2-7; 9 bases align to TRBD1. There are 15 residues in the CDR3. The V gene end was trimmed by 6 bases and the J gene end by 5 bases; junction bases not matched to a gene: 11. Germline V CDR1 and CDR2: MNHEY, SMNVEV (reference sequence).

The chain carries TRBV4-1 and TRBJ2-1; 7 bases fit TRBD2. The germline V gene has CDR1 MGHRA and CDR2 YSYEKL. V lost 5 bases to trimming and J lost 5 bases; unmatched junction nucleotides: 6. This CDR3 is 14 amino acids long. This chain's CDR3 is CASSGGVGHNEQFF. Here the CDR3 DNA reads TGCGCCAGCAGCGGGGGGGTAGGGCACAATGAGCAGTTCTTC.

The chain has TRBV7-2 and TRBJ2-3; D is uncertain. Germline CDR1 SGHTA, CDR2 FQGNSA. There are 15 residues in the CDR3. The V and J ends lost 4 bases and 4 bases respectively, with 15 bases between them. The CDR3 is CASSSSRAIADTQYF. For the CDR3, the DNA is TGTGCCAGCAGCTCATCTCGGGCGATCGCAGATACGCAGTATTTT. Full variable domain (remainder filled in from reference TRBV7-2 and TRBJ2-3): GAGVSQSPSNKVTEKGKDVELRCDPISGHTALYWYRQSLGQGLEFLIYFQGNSAPDKSGLPSDRFSAERTGGSVSTLTIQRTQQEDSAVYLCASSSSRAIADTQYFGPGTRLTVL.

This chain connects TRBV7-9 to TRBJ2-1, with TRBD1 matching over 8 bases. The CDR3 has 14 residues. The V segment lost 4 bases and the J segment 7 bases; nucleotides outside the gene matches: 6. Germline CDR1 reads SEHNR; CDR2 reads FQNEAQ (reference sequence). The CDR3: CASSSRDRLNEQFF. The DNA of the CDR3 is TGTGCCAGCAGCTCCCGGGACAGGCTAAATGAGCAGTTCTTC.

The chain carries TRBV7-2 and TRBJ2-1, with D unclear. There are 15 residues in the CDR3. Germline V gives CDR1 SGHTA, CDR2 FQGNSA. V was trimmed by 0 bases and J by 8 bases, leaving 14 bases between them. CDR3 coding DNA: TGTGCCAGCAGCTTAGCACTGCCCGGGTTGGATGAGCAGTTCTTC. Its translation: CASSLALPGLDEQFF.

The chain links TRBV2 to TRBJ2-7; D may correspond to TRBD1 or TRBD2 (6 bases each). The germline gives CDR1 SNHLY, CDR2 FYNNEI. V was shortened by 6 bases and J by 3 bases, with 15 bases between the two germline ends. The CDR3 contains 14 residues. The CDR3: CASRMGGTRYEQYF. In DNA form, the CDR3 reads TGTGCCAGCAGGATGGGCGGGACACGCTACGAGCAGTACTTC.

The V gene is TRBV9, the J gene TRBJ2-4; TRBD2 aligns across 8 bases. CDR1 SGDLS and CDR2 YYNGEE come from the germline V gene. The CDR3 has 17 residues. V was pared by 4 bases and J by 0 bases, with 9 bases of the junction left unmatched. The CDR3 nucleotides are TGTGCCAGCAGCCCAGGGAGCGGGGGACTAGCCAAAAACATTCAGTACTTC. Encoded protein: CASSPGSGGLAKNIQYF. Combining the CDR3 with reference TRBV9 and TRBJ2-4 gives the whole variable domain DSGVTQTPKHLITATGQRVTLRCSPRSGDLSVYWYQQSLDQGLQFLIQYYNGEERAKGNILERFSAQQFPDLHSELNLSSLELGDSALYFCASSPGSGGLAKNIQYFGAGTRLSVL.

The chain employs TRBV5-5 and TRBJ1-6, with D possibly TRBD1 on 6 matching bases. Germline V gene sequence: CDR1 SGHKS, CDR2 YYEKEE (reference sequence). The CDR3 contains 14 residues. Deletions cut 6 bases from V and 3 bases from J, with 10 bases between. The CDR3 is CASTKDSYNSPLHF. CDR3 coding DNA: TGTGCCAGCACCAAGGACAGCTATAATTCACCCCTCCACTTT.

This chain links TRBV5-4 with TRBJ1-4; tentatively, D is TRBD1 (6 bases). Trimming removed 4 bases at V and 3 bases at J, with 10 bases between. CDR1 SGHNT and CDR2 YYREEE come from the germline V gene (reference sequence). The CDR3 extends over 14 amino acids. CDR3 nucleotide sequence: TGTGCCAGCAGCGTGGACAGAGCTAATGAAAAACTGTTTTTT. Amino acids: CASSVDRANEKLFF.

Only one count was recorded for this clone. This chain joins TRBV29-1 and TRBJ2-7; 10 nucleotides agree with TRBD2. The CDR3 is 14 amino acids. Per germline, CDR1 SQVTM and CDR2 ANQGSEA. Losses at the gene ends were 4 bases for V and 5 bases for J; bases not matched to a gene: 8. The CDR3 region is CSVGLAGVNDEQYF. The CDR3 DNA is TGCAGCGTTGGGCTAGCGGGAGTAAACGACGAGCAGTACTTC.

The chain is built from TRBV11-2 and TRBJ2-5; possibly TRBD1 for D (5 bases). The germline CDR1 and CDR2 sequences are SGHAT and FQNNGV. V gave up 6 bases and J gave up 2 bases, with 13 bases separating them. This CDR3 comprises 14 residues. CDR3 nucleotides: TGTGCCAGCAGTCAGACCAGGGAACAAGAGACCCAGTACTTC. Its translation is CASSQTREQETQYF.

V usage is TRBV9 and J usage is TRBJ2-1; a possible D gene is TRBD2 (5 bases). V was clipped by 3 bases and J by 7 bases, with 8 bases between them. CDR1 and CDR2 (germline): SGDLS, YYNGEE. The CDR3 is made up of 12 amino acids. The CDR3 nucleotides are TGTGCCAGCAGCGGAACTAGGAATGAGCAGTTCTTC. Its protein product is CASSGTRNEQFF.

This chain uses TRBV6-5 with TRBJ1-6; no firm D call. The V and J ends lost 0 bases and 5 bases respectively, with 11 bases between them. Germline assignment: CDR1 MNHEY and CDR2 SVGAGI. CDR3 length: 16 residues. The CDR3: CASSYSSWRNNSPLHF. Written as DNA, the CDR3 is TGTGCCAGCAGTTACTCGAGTTGGCGGAATAATTCACCCCTCCACTTT.

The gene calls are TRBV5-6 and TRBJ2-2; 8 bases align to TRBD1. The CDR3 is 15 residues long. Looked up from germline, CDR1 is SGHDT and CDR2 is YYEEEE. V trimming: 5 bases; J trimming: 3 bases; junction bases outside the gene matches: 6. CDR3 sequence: CASRKLDRDTGELFF. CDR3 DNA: TGTGCCAGCAGGAAGTTGGACAGGGACACCGGGGAGCTGTTTTTT.

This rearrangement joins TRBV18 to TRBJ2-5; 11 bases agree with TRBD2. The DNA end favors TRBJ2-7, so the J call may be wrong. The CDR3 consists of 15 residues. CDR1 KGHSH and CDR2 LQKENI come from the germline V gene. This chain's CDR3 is CASSASGTSGYEQYF. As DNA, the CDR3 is TGTGCCAGCTCAGCATCCGGGACTAGCGGCTACGAGCAGTACTTC.

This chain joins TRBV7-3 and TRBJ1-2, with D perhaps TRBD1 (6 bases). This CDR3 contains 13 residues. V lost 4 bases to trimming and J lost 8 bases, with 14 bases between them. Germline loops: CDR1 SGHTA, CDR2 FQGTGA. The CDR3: CASSSQGGVGYTF. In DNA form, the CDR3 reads TGTGCCAGCAGCTCCCAAGGGGGGGTCGGCTACACCTTC.

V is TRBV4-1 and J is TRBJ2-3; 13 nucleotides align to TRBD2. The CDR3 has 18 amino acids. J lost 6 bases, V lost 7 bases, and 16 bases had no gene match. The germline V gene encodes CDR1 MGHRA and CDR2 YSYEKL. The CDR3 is CASTADGTSGTALDTQYF. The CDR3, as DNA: TGCGCCAGCACGGCAGATGGGACTAGCGGGACAGCGCTGGATACGCAGTATTTT.

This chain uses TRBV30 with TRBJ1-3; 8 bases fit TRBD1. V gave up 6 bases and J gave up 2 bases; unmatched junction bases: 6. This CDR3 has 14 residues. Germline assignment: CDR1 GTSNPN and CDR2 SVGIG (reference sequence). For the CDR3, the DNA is TGTGCCTGCCACGTGGACAGGGCTGGAAACACCATATATTTT. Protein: CACHVDRAGNTIYF.

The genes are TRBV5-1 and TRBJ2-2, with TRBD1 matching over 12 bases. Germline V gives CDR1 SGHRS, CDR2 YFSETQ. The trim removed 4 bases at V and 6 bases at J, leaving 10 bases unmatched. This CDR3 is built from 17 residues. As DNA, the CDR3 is TGCGCCAGCAGCGACCTTCCGGGACAGGGGGCGGCCGGGGAGCTGTTTTTT. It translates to CASSDLPGQGAAGELFF. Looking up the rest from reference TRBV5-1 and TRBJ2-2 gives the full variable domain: KAGVTQTPRYLIKTRGQQVTLSCSPISGHRSVSWYQQTPGQGLQFLFEYFSETQRNKGNFPGRFSGRQFSNSRSEMNVSTLELGDSALYLCASSDLPGQGAAGELFFGEGSRLTVL.

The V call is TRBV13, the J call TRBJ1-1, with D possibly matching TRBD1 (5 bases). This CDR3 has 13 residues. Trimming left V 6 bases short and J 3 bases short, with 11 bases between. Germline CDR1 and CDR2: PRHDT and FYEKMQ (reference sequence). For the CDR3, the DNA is TGTGCCAGCAGGCGGTGGGGGGACACTGAAGCTTTCTTT. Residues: CASRRWGDTEAFF.

CDR3 loop: CASSPPPPNSRETQYF. DNA for the CDR3: TGTGCCAGCTCCCCCCCGCCTCCAAATTCCAGGGAGACCCAGTACTTC. This chain uses TRBV7-2 with TRBJ2-5, with D hard to call. In germline, CDR1 is SGHTA, CDR2 FQGNSA. V was cut by 8 bases and J by 5 bases, with 24 bases left in between. The CDR3 spans 16 residues.